This TCR beta chain was sequenced in a study of T cells after yellow fever vaccination. Study-wide results and caveats: The booster response re-showed most primary clones: about 96% CD4, approximately 85% CD8. Abundant clonotypes from the bulk population could have been carried over as contaminants into FACS-sorted repertoires.

For this clonotype: Its antigen is still unknown.

Germline CDR1 and CDR2: MGHRA and YSYEKL. The CDR3 has 15 amino acids. The junction had 9 bases not matched to a gene; V was cut back by 3 bases and J by 6 bases. TCRdb itself ran the 5' RACE reads through MiXCR, one entry per CDR3 protein. This sample has about 320,000 distinct CDR3 sequences, with around 7% found just once. This sequence was found in a man between 18 and 35 years old who received the YFV17D yellow fever vaccine. V usage is TRBV4-1 and J usage is TRBJ2-7; 9 bases map to TRBD1. The source was PBMCs, collected 45 days after the first yellow fever vaccination. The DNA for the CDR3 is TGCGCCAGCAGCCACCCCCCGGGACAGGGAGGCGAGCAGTACTTC. This sequence encodes CASSHPPGQGGEQYF.